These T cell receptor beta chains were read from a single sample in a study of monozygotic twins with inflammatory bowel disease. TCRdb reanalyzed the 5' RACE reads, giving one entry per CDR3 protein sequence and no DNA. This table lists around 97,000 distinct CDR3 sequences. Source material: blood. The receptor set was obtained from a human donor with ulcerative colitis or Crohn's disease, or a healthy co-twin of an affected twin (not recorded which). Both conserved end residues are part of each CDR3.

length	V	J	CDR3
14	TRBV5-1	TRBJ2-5	CASRRGEYRETQYF
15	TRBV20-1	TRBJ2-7	CSARDTLLGTYEQYF
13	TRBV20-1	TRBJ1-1	CSARARGRFSAFF
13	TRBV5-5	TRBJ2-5	CASSFSGEGTQYF
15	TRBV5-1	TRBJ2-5	CASSLASGGGETQYF
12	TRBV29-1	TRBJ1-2	CSVASGRRGYTF
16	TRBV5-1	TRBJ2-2	CASSFPQGASTGELFF
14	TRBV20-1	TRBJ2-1	CSAPSGLVRNEQFF
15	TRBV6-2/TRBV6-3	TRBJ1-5	CASSPVPGVGQPQHF
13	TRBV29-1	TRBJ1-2	CSGKGGDSYGYTF
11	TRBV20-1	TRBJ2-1	CSARRSLEQFF
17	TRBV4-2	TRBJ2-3	CASSHSVTGSSTDTQYF
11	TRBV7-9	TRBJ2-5	CASSSSETQYF
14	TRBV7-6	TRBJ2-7	CASSSGTSPNEQYF
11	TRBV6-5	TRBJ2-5	CASSQQETQYF
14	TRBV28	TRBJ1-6	CASSERQADSPLHF
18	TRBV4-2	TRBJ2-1	CASSPRLAGGTPYNEQFF
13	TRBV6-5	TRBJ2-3	CASSPGLPDTQYF
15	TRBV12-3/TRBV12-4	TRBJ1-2	CASSLDRGLNYGYTF
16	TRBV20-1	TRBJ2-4	CSAPPGGRLAKNIQYF
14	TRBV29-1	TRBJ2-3	CSVRPGAGVVTQYF
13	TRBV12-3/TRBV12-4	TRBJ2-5	CASRDSNQETQYF
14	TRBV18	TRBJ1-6	CASSPGQNNSPLHF
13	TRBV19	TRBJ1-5	CAGSVDRAQPQHF
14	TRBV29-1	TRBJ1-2	CSVEDAVVGYGYTF
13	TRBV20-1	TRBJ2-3	CSAPVERTDTQYF